The 21 T cell receptor beta chains below come from one sample, sequenced in a study of response to subunit inactivated influenza vaccine. TCRdb analysed the RT-PCR reads with MiXCR anew, one entry per CDR3 protein. The sample includes about 500,000 distinct CDR3 sequences, 16% of them seen just once. Here the sequenced sample was CD4+ T cells sorted from PBMCs, taken less than 30 months after vaccination. The receptors here all came from a man aged 50-75 years who received an inactivated influenza vaccine.

In regard to this clonotype: This may stem from a read error, because a much larger clone lies one nucleotide away. The chain is built from TRBV29-1 and TRBJ2-5; 9 nucleotides agree with TRBD2. This CDR3 contains 13 residues. The germline CDR1 and CDR2 sequences are SQVTM and ANQGSEA. The ends lost 3 bases at V and 5 bases at J; junction bases unmatched: 4. For the CDR3, the DNA is TGCAGCGTTGATAGCGGGAGTGAGGAGACCCAGTACTTC. Its protein is CSVDSGSEETQYF. Looking up the rest from reference TRBV29-1 and TRBJ2-5 gives the full variable domain: SAVISQKPSRDICQRGTSLTIQCQVDSQVTMMFWYRQQPGQSLTLIATANQGSEATYESGFVIDKFPISRPNLTFSTLTVSNMSPEDSSIYLCSVDSGSEETQYFGPGTRLLVL.

In its sample, this clonotype was seen a few times. The chain employs TRBV20-1 and TRBJ1-2; the D is unclear. With 3 bases removed from V and 8 bases from J, the gap between germline ends came to 16 bases. CDR1 is DFQATT and CDR2 is SNEGSKA in the germline V gene (reference sequence). The CDR3 has 13 amino acids. Written as DNA, the CDR3 is TGCAGTGCTAGGGGGTCAGGTCCCTGGGGCTACACCTTC. Amino acids: CSARGSGPWGYTF.

The chain joins TRBV20-1 to TRBJ2-3, with a tentative D call TRBD2 (5 bases). Trimming took off 2 bases at V and 9 bases at J, with 12 bases between the two ends. Germline-derived CDR1 and CDR2 are DFQATT and SNEGSKA (reference sequence). This CDR3 comprises 12 residues. The CDR3 DNA reads as TGCAGTGCTAGACGTACTAGTGCCACGCAGTATTTT. Translation: CSARRTSATQYF.

The chain joins TRBV29-1 to TRBJ1-2; D uncertain. The CDR3 loop spans 15 amino acids. Germline V gene data show CDR1 as SQVTM and CDR2 as ANQGSEA. With 3 bases removed from V and 0 bases from J, the gap between germline ends came to 14 bases. CDR3 amino acids: CSVDGWGQANYGYTF. The CDR3 DNA is TGCAGCGTTGATGGGTGGGGTCAAGCTAACTATGGCTACACCTTC.

The rearrangement joins TRBV12-3 or TRBV12-4 to TRBJ2-5; D might be TRBD2 (6 bases). This CDR3 contains 12 residues. The V gene lost 6 bases and the J gene lost 9 bases, with 14 bases spanning the gap. The CDR3 reads CASRPGLTAQYF. CDR3 nucleotide sequence: TGTGCCAGCAGACCGGGACTTACGGCCCAGTACTTC.

The rearrangement joins TRBV29-1 to TRBJ2-5; D possibly corresponds to TRBD1 (5 bases). CDR3 length: 12 amino acids. V lost 7 bases and J lost 0, with 9 bases in between. CDR1 is SQVTM and CDR2 is ANQGSEA in the germline V gene. CDR3 protein: CSAWTNQETQYF. The DNA for the CDR3 is TGCAGCGCCTGGACAAACCAAGAGACCCAGTACTTC.

This clonotype showed up just a few times. This chain connects TRBV7-2 to TRBJ2-2; the D gene is possibly TRBD2 (7 bases). V was pared by 5 bases and J by 1 base, with 14 bases between. The CDR3 loop spans 16 amino acids. Germline V gene data show CDR1 as SGHTA and CDR2 as FQGNSA. DNA of the CDR3: TGTGCCAGCAGCCTGGGGGGCGGGGGGAACACCGGGGAGCTGTTTTTT. It codes for CASSLGGGGNTGELFF.

This clonotype was seen at least ten times. The chain uses TRBV5-4 and TRBJ2-5; 11 positions match TRBD2. From germline, CDR1 is SGHNT and CDR2 YYREEE (reference sequence). The CDR3 is 15 residues long. Trimming at V came to 2 bases and at J to 5 bases, leaving 5 bases not matched to a gene. CDR3 sequence (DNA): TGTGCCAGCAGCTTAGATAGCGGGGGGGCCGAGACCCAGTACTTC. Translation gives CASSLDSGGAETQYF.

The table lists this clonotype with a few counts. The rearrangement uses TRBV20-1 and TRBJ2-3; 8 bases line up with TRBD2. Germline V lookup: CDR1 DFQATT, CDR2 SNEGSKA (reference sequence). J was trimmed by 1 base and V by 7 bases; bases with no gene match: 7. This CDR3 region has 14 residues. CDR3 residues: CSVLSGGRTDTQYF. The CDR3 nucleotides are TGCAGTGTTTTAAGCGGGGGACGCACAGATACGCAGTATTTT.

The chain carries TRBV18 and TRBJ2-7, with no clear D. V lost 2 bases and J 6 bases, leaving 8 bases between the germline ends. Germline CDR1 is KGHSH and CDR2 is LQKENI. CDR3 length: 12 residues. In DNA form, the CDR3 reads TGTGCCAGCTCACCAGGAGCCATCGAGCAGTACTTC. This codes for CASSPGAIEQYF.

This clonotype was counted only a few times. V and J are TRBV7-6 and TRBJ2-1; D ambiguous. The CDR3 contains 16 residues. Looked up from germline, CDR1 is SGHVS and CDR2 is FNYEAQ. Trimming took off 2 bases at V and 0 bases at J, with 11 bases between the two ends. CDR3 sequence (DNA): TGTGCCAGCAGCTTACGCGCAATGAGCTCCTACAATGAGCAGTTCTTC. It translates to CASSLRAMSSYNEQFF.

This clonotype has a handful of counts. This chain links TRBV12-3 or TRBV12-4 with TRBJ2-1, with TRBD2 matching 16 bases. The CDR3 totals 18 residues. With 1 base clipped from V and 6 bases from J, the junction kept 6 bases outside the gene matches. The CDR3 sequence: CASSLGPGTSGRANEQFF. For the CDR3, the DNA is TGTGCCAGCAGTTTAGGTCCCGGGACTAGCGGGAGGGCCAATGAGCAGTTCTTC.

This clonotype was counted only a few times. This chain connects TRBV5-6 to TRBJ2-3; unclear D gene. The V and J ends lost 4 bases and 3 bases respectively, with 9 bases between them. The CDR3 is 13 residues long. Per germline, CDR1 SGHDT and CDR2 YYEEEE. Here the CDR3 reads CASSVDPTDTQYF. The DNA of the CDR3 is TGTGCCAGCAGCGTAGACCCTACAGATACGCAGTATTTT.

This clonotype was observed at least ten times. The rearrangement uses TRBV7-6 and TRBJ2-1; 11 nucleotides align to TRBD1. The CDR3 loop spans 15 amino acids. Germline V CDR1 and CDR2: SGHVS, FNYEAQ. J lost 5 bases, V lost 5 bases, and 5 bases had no gene match. This chain's CDR3 is CASSPGQGANNEQFF. In nucleotides, the CDR3 is TGTGCCAGCAGCCCCGGACAGGGGGCCAACAATGAGCAGTTCTTC.

The CDR3 here is CASSTIVSTDTQYF. CDR3 in DNA: TGTGCCAGCAGTACAATAGTGAGCACAGATACGCAGTATTTT. The chain is built from TRBV5-6 and TRBJ2-3; D is unclear. Germline V gene sequence: CDR1 SGHDT, CDR2 YYEEEE. V was shortened by 5 bases and J by 0 bases, with 10 bases between the two germline ends. The CDR3 is made up of 14 amino acids.

This clonotype occurred a few times. Written as DNA, the CDR3 is TGTGCCAGCAGCCAAGATACCGGGGAGCTGTTTTTT. Residues: CASSQDTGELFF. This chain joins TRBV4-2 and TRBJ2-2; D uncertain. The germline V gene has CDR1 LGHNA and CDR2 YNFKEQ. The CDR3 is 12 amino acids. The V end was cut by 0 bases, the J end by 5 bases, with 1 base between.

The chain uses TRBV6-5 and TRBJ2-5; 7 positions match TRBD2. The germline V gene encodes CDR1 MNHEY and CDR2 SVGAGI. Trimming removed 3 bases from V and 7 bases from J; junction bases left unmatched: 14. This CDR3 comprises 16 residues. The CDR3 loop reads CASSYTGTTPGGTQYF. The DNA of the CDR3 is TGTGCCAGCAGTTATACCGGGACTACCCCCGGTGGGACCCAGTACTTC.

This clonotype has only a few counts. The chain employs TRBV6-1 and TRBJ2-2, with TRBD2 as a possible D gene (5 bases). The V gene lost 4 bases and the J gene lost 2 bases, with 17 bases spanning the gap. CDR1 MNHNS and CDR2 SASEGT come from the germline V gene. The CDR3 has 17 amino acids. The CDR3 nucleotides read TGTGCCAGCAGTGGGACTCGTTCCCAGACTAACACCGGGGAGCTGTTTTTT. Its translation: CASSGTRSQTNTGELFF.

This clonotype was seen a few times. The rearrangement links TRBV10-3 to TRBJ2-3; a weak D match, TRBD1 (6 bases). V lost 2 bases and J 2 bases, leaving 17 bases between the germline ends. Germline V gene sequence: CDR1 ENHRY, CDR2 SYGVKD. The CDR3 runs to 17 residues. The CDR3 nucleotides read TGTGCCATCAGTGAGCCAGAGAGTGGACAGAACACAGATACGCAGTATTTT. It specifies CAISEPESGQNTDTQYF.

The V and J genes are TRBV5-1 and TRBJ1-4; D remains ambiguous. The CDR3 runs to 17 residues. Trimming left V 1 base short and J 7 bases short, with 20 bases between. The germline V gene has CDR1 SGHRS and CDR2 YFSETQ. The chain's CDR3 is CASSLSPEGRRGEKLFF. The CDR3 DNA sequence: TGCGCCAGCAGCTTGTCCCCCGAAGGCAGGCGGGGTGAAAAACTGTTTTTT. Full variable domain (rest looked up from reference TRBV5-1 and TRBJ1-4): KAGVTQTPRYLIKTRGQQVTLSCSPISGHRSVSWYQQTPGQGLQFLFEYFSETQRNKGNFPGRFSGRQFSNSRSEMNVSTLELGDSALYLCASSLSPEGRRGEKLFFGSGTQLSVL.

This clonotype was detected only a few times. The chain couples TRBV24-1 to TRBJ2-1, with a weak D call TRBD1 (6 bases). V dropped 3 bases and J dropped 4 bases, with 12 bases sitting between them. Germline V CDR1 and CDR2: KGHDR, SFDVKD. The length of the CDR3 is 15 residues. The CDR3 nucleotides are TGTGCCACCAGTGATGCCGGGACACATTACAATGAGCAGTTCTTC. Translating gives CATSDAGTHYNEQFF.